Listed below are T cell receptor beta chains from one sample, sequenced in a study of Graves' ophthalmopathy and Graves' hyperthyroidism. Via MiXCR, TCRdb re-called the multiplex PCR reads, giving one row per CDR3 protein. The table records 340,000 or so distinct CDR3 sequences, roughly 15% of them present only once. Sequencing was carried out using peripheral blood. The source of these receptors is an adult man with Graves' ophthalmopathy. Each CDR3 is given with its conserved first and last residue. D genes are given only for firm matches. Clone size appears in some rows only: once, few, many, or a class for an expanded clone.

CDR3 length	clone size	V gene	D gene	J gene	CDR3 DNA	CDR3 protein
14	few	TRBV9	NA	TRBJ1-5	TGTGCCGGCAGCGAGGGGTGGGTCCGGGAGCCCCAGCATTTT	CAGSEGWVREPQHF
15	many	TRBV6-2/TRBV6-3	TRBD1	TRBJ2-7	TGTGCCAGCAGGAACCCCGGACAGGGGGCCTACGAGCAGTACTTC	CASRNPGQGAYEQYF
15	many	TRBV6-1	NA	TRBJ2-2	TGTGCCAGCAGTGCAGCGGGCCACCGGACCGGGGAGCTGTTTTTT	CASSAAGHRTGELFF
16	many	TRBV27	TRBD2	TRBJ2-7	TGTGCCAGCAGTCCCGGCGCCAGCGGGGGGACCTACGAGCAGTACTTC	CASSPGASGGTYEQYF
15	many	TRBV28	NA	TRBJ1-5	TGTGCCAGCAGTTTGATTAGGCGGGCCAATCAGCCCCAGCATTTT	CASSLIRRANQPQHF
16	many	TRBV10-3	NA	TRBJ2-5	TGTGCCATCAGTGATACGGGTGCGGGGGCAGGAGAGACCCAGTACTTC	CAISDTGAGAGETQYF
13	many	TRBV12-3/TRBV12-4	NA	TRBJ1-2	TGTGCCAGCAGTTTGGCACAGCGCTATGGCTACACCTTC	CASSLAQRYGYTF
13	many	TRBV5-1	NA	TRBJ1-3	TGCGCCAGCAGCCATGACATGGAGAACACCATATATTTT	CASSHDMENTIYF
16	NA	TRBV7-2	TRBD2	TRBJ2-5	TGTGCCAGCAGCTTAACCCCTAGCGGGCTCCAAGAGACCCAGTACTTC	CASSLTPSGLQETQYF
14	many	TRBV27	NA	TRBJ2-3	TGTGCCAGCAGTTTTAACAGGCGCACAGATACGCAGTATTTT	CASSFNRRTDTQYF
14	NA	TRBV7-2	TRBD1	TRBJ2-4	TGTGCCAGCAGCTCAACAGGGGCGTGGGACATTCAGTACTTC	CASSSTGAWDIQYF
15	many	TRBV20-1	TRBD2	TRBJ2-5	TGCAGTGCTCGACCTTACTGGACTAGACAAGAGACCCAGTACTTC	CSARPYWTRQETQYF
14	many	TRBV6-1	NA	TRBJ1-5	TGTGCCAGCAGTGAATCAGGGTCGGGTCAGCCCCAGCATTTT	CASSESGSGQPQHF
14	many	TRBV10-3	TRBD1	TRBJ2-5	TGTGCCATCAAGCAGGGGGTAGCTCAAGAGACCCAGTACTTC	CAIKQGVAQETQYF
15	many	TRBV7-2	NA	TRBJ1-2	TGTGCCAGCAGCTTATCCTCCGGGTATAACTATGGCTACACCTTC	CASSLSSGYNYGYTF
14	many	TRBV7-2	NA	TRBJ2-7	TGTGCCAGCAGCTTCGGACAGAGCTCCTACGAGCAGTACTTC	CASSFGQSSYEQYF
14	NA	TRBV29-1	NA	TRBJ1-1	TGCAGCGTACATAACTCAGGGATGAACACTGAAGCTTTCTTT	CSVHNSGMNTEAFF
12	many	TRBV20-1	NA	TRBJ1-1	TGCAGTGTCAACCTGGGGAACACTGAAGCTTTCTTT	CSVNLGNTEAFF
14	many	TRBV4-3	NA	TRBJ2-2	TGCGCCAGCAGCCAAGGACCGTTCACCGGGGAGCTGTTTTTT	CASSQGPFTGELFF
14	many	TRBV6-5	NA	TRBJ1-1	TGTGCCAGCAGTTATAGGGCGGAGAACACTGAAGCTTTCTTT	CASSYRAENTEAFF
11	many	TRBV30	NA	TRBJ2-7	TGTGCCTGGGCCCAGGGGAGTGAGCAGTACTTC	CAWAQGSEQYF
18	NA	TRBV6-2/TRBV6-3	TRBD2	TRBJ2-7	TGTGCCAGCAGTTACTCGAATGGGACTAGCGGGGGCCTTTACGAGCAGTACTTC	CASSYSNGTSGGLYEQYF
15	NA	TRBV28	TRBD1	TRBJ2-7	TGTGCCAGCAGCCTACCGGGACAGGGGGCCCACGAGCAGTACTTC	CASSLPGQGAHEQYF
11	NA	TRBV27	NA	TRBJ1-2	TGTGCCAGTTGGACCGGCTATGGCTACACCTTC	CASWTGYGYTF
12	many	TRBV20-1	NA	TRBJ2-5	TGCAGTGCCAGGGCAGGGTGGCAGACCCAGTACTTC	CSARAGWQTQYF
14	many	TRBV12-3/TRBV12-4	NA	TRBJ1-5	TGTGCCAGCAGTTTCAGGGTTTCCGGTCAGCCCCAGCATTTT	CASSFRVSGQPQHF
14	many	TRBV2	NA	TRBJ2-7	TGTGCCAGCAGCTACGGGACACCTGCCTACGAGCAGTACTTC	CASSYGTPAYEQYF
14	many	TRBV20-1	NA	TRBJ1-2	TGCAGTGCAATCACAGGGCTGATCCCCTATGGCTACACCTTC	CSAITGLIPYGYTF
15	many	TRBV12-3/TRBV12-4	NA	TRBJ2-5	TGTGCCAGCAGTTCCCCCGAAGAATGGCAAGAGACCCAGTACTTC	CASSSPEEWQETQYF
15	many	TRBV13	NA	TRBJ1-2	TGTGCCAGCAGCCCCTCGACGGGTATCGGCTATGGCTACACCTTC	CASSPSTGIGYGYTF
18	many	TRBV28	NA	TRBJ2-5	TGTGCCAGCAGTTTATTGAAAAAGGGGGGGCGCGATCGAGAGACCCAGTACTTC	CASSLLKKGGRDRETQYF
18	many	TRBV24-1	NA	TRBJ2-2	TGTGCCACCAGTGACCAAGGAAGGGACTTCGCGAACACCGGGGAGCTGTTTTTT	CATSDQGRDFANTGELFF
15	many	TRBV19	TRBD1	TRBJ1-2	TGTGCCAGTAGAGCCGGGACAGGGGTTAACTATGGCTACACCTTC	CASRAGTGVNYGYTF
12	NA	TRBV12-3/TRBV12-4	TRBD2	TRBJ2-7	TGTGCCAGCAGTTTGAAGGGACTAGAGGCCCACTTC	CASSLKGLEAHF